This T cell receptor beta chain is drawn from a study of cytomegalovirus exposure and HLA in healthy donors. Study-wide points: It was approximately 160 TCR beta chains that were listed as cytomegalovirus-associated.

The donors, nominally healthy at sampling, likely had unrecorded immune exposures. It was with 60 Vbeta and 13 Jbeta primers that the PCR ran. The protocol was immunoSEQ multiplex PCR, while the TCRdb copy is restricted to in-frame clones and leaves out a portion. Its listing shows more than 75,000 clones. Concerning this clone: Its antigen is not identified.

This CDR3 has 14 amino acids. The germline gives CDR1 ENHRY, CDR2 SYGVKD. V shed 5 bases, J shed 1 base, and the junction held 4 bases outside the gene matches. V is TRBV10-3 and J is TRBJ1-1, with 7 positions matching TRBD1. Input material: PBMCs. This receptor was taken from a man between 45 and 60 years old in good health and CMV-seropositive. The CDR3 DNA reads TGTGCCATCAGTCAACAGGGGACGAACACTGAAGCTTTCTTT. Translation: CAISQQGTNTEAFF.